This T cell receptor beta chain was sequenced in a study of blood T cell repertoires in COVID-19. Looking at the study overall: COVID-19 samples from acute and convalescent phases originated in the United States, Italy and Spain.

Original methodology: Counts of nucleated cells, estimated from reference gene primer amplification, were obtained. Using immunoSEQ multiplex PCR, the repertoire was profiled, and TCRdb retains in-frame clones only, with some absent. V and J calls and clone size are those listed in that table; D and trimming were worked out from the DNA. The table shows 270,000 or so clones, with around 89% occurring only once. Germline CDR1 SGHAT, CDR2 FQNNGV. The CDR3 is 15 amino acids. The V end was cut by 1 base, the J end by 4 bases, with 11 bases between. The rearrangement uses TRBV11-2 and TRBJ2-1; possible D gene TRBD2, 7 bases. This TCR derives from a man in his forties with acute or convalescent COVID-19. The sample taken for sequencing was peripheral blood. CDR3 region: CASSLGGGGYNEQFF. For the CDR3, the DNA is TGTGCCAGCAGCTTAGGGGGGGGCGGGTACAATGAGCAGTTCTTC.